This T cell receptor beta chain was documented in a study of CD8+CD57+ T cells in acquired aplastic anemia. Genomic DNA, the template, was used for profiling of the TCR beta VDJ and CDR3. TCRdb redid the calling of the reads with MiXCR, one entry per CDR3 protein. The sample has 400,000 to 500,000 distinct CDR3 sequences, 55% to 70% seen once. This clonotype occurred many times. Germline CDR1 reads SNHLY; CDR2 reads FYNNEI. With 8 bases clipped from V and 5 bases from J, the junction kept 3 bases outside the gene matches. CDR3 length equals 12 residues. This TCR came from a human donor in good health, serving as a control. V gene TRBV2 combines with J gene TRBJ1-2; TRBD1 agrees at 9 bases. Material for sequencing was sorted CD4+, CD8+, or CD8+CD57+ T cells (not recorded which) from PBMCs. The CDR3 sequence is CASSDRGYGYTF. The CDR3 nucleotides read TGTGCCAGCTCAGACAGGGGGTATGGCTACACCTTC.